The 2 T cell receptor beta chains in this list originate from one sample, sequenced in a study of T cell repertoires in cytomegalovirus infection. TCRdb recomputed calls from the reads with MiXCR, one row per CDR3 protein. The sample gives 60,000 to 75,000 distinct CDR3 sequences, about 4.2% of which show up once; about 20% is in the top ten. The specimen was PBMCs. The receptors were gathered from a human donor in good health (CMV status not recorded). Some clones in this sample may be carry-over from other donors' samples.

This clonotype was seen a handful of times. V usage is TRBV4-3 and J usage is TRBJ2-7; unclear D gene. This CDR3 contains 15 residues. Deletions cut 2 bases from V and 2 bases from J, with 13 bases between. Germline V CDR1 and CDR2: LGHNA, YSLEER. CDR3 nucleotide sequence: TGCGCCAGCAGCCAATTGGGCGAAAGTCCCTACGAGCAGTACTTC. Encoded protein: CASSQLGESPYEQYF.

This clonotype was detected many times. V is TRBV29-1 and J is TRBJ1-2; D possibly corresponds to TRBD1 (5 bases). From germline, CDR1 is SQVTM and CDR2 ANQGSEA. The CDR3 spans 13 residues. Trimming cost V 2 bases and J 7 bases, with 14 bases left between them. The DNA for the CDR3 is TGCAGCGTTGAATATCCCGGTGGGGGTGGCTACACCTTC. This sequence encodes CSVEYPGGGGYTF. The whole variable domain, filled in from reference TRBV29-1 and TRBJ1-2, reads SAVISQKPSRDICQRGTSLTIQCQVDSQVTMMFWYRQQPGQSLTLIATANQGSEATYESGFVIDKFPISRPNLTFSTLTVSNMSPEDSSIYLCSVEYPGGGGYTFGSGTRLTVV.